The rows below give T cell receptor beta chains drawn from one sample of a study of blood T cell repertoires in COVID-19. Profiling relied on immunoSEQ multiplex PCR, and the TCRdb table lists in-frame clones only, not all of them. The sample has fewer than 350,000 clones, 89% seen once. Sequencing input: PBMCs or T cells enriched from blood (not recorded which). The receptors here all came from a woman aged 40 to 50 who had recovered from COVID-19. The CDR3 runs from the conserved cysteine through the conserved F or W. Each record gives: V gene, clone size, D gene, J gene, CDR3 protein, CDR3 DNA. A D gene is named only where the DNA matches it firmly. Where a row states a size, it is once, few, many or the class of an expanded clone; other rows omit it.

TRBV4-3,-,-,TRBJ2-1,CASSQDFTYNEQFF,TGCGCCAGCAGCCAAGATTTCACCTACAATGAGCAGTTCTTC
TRBV11-2,-,TRBD1,TRBJ1-5,CASSTTTGGNQPQHF,TGTGCCAGCAGCACGACGACAGGGGGCAATCAGCCCCAGCATTTT
TRBV7-8,-,TRBD1,TRBJ2-5,CASSQGGRNQETQYF,TGTGCCAGCAGCCAAGGGGGCCGGAACCAAGAGACCCAGTACTTC
TRBV19,-,TRBD1,TRBJ1-1,CASSMRTGAGGAFF,TGTGCCAGTAGTATGCGAACAGGGGCCGGTGGAGCTTTCTTT
TRBV4-1,few,TRBD1,TRBJ2-1,CASSQGTGRNNEQFF,TGCGCCAGCAGCCAAGGGACAGGGCGGAACAATGAGCAGTTCTTC
TRBV30,-,TRBD1,TRBJ2-1,CAWSLGGTGGTEQFF,TGTGCCTGGAGTTTAGGCGGGACAGGGGGCACTGAGCAGTTCTTC
TRBV5-5,-,-,TRBJ1-3,CASSGWDKELGNTIYF,TGTGCCAGCAGCGGGTGGGACAAAGAACTGGGAAACACCATATATTTT
TRBV7-3,-,-,TRBJ1-3,CASSFGGFGNTIYF,TGTGCCAGCAGCTTCGGCGGCTTTGGAAACACCATATATTTT
TRBV6-5,-,-,TRBJ1-2,CASSYRGGYTF,TGTGCCAGCAGTTATCGGGGAGGCTACACCTTC
TRBV12-3/TRBV12-4,few,-,TRBJ2-1,CASGGAFRGEQFF,TGTGCCAGCGGGGGGGCCTTTCGCGGTGAGCAGTTCTTC
TRBV13,-,-,TRBJ2-1,CASSPRGASSYSEQFF,TGTGCCAGCAGCCCCCGGGGGGCTAGCTCATACAGTGAGCAGTTCTTC
TRBV11-3,-,-,TRBJ1-6,CASTSPPLHF,TGTGCCAGCACCTCCCCCCCCCTCCACTTT
TRBV7-3,few,TRBD2,TRBJ2-1,CASSLSPAGGNEQFF,TGTGCCAGCAGCTTGAGTCCAGCGGGAGGGAATGAGCAGTTCTTC
TRBV7-2,-,TRBD2,TRBJ2-3,CASSSPGLAGQGADTQYF,TGTGCCAGCAGCTCTCCGGGACTAGCGGGCCAAGGCGCAGATACGCAGTATTTT
TRBV5-1,-,-,TRBJ1-2,CASSLEQDGYTF,TGCGCCAGCAGCTTGGAACAGGACGGCTACACCTTC
TRBV3-1/TRBV3-2,-,TRBD2,TRBJ2-5,CASSQITGTSGKGPRETQYF,TGTGCCAGCAGCCAGATCACCGGGACTAGCGGGAAAGGACCTCGGGAGACCCAGTACTTC
TRBV7-2,-,-,TRBJ2-2,CASSLGRGLGELFF,TGTGCCAGCAGCTTAGGAAGGGGTTTGGGGGAGCTGTTTTTT
TRBV7-8,-,-,TRBJ1-2,CASSLESRANYGYTF,TGTGCCAGCAGCTTAGAATCCAGGGCAAACTATGGCTACACCTTC
TRBV3-1/TRBV3-2,-,-,TRBJ2-7,CASRGANEQYF,TGTGCCAGCAGGGGAGCAAACGAGCAGTACTTC
TRBV6-5,-,TRBD1,TRBJ1-4,CAIAVGTGNEKLFF,TGTGCGATCGCGGTTGGGACAGGGAATGAAAAACTGTTTTTT
TRBV7-3,-,TRBD1,TRBJ2-2,CASGTGGHTGELFF,TGTGCCAGCGGCACAGGGGGCCACACCGGGGAGCTGTTTTTT
TRBV2,-,TRBD1,TRBJ2-3,CASRQGVTDTQYF,TGTGCCAGCAGACAGGGGGTCACAGATACGCAGTATTTT
TRBV9,-,-,TRBJ1-2,CASSVAGDVNYGYTF,TGTGCCAGCAGCGTAGCGGGGGATGTTAACTATGGCTACACCTTC
TRBV18,once,TRBD1,TRBJ1-2,CASSQMSGTGVNYGYTF,TGTGCCAGCTCACAAATGTCCGGGACAGGGGTTAATTATGGCTACACCTTC
TRBV3-1/TRBV3-2,-,-,TRBJ1-2,CASSQGGTGGYTF,TGTGCCAGCAGCCAAGGTGGAACAGGTGGCTACACCTTC